Each of the 10 T cell receptor beta chains below was sequenced from the same sample in a study of beta chain features in type 1 diabetes. Overall study results and limits: Moderate yet significant TCRB CDR3 shortening was seen in Type 1 diabetes patients in all four CD4+ subsets.

Antigens of these TCRs are unknown. The authors reverse transcribed all of the isolated RNA, so sequencing captured expressed TCRB transcripts. This table comes from immunoSEQ multiplex PCR, and its TCRdb copy is limited to in-frame clones, with some not included. The table lists 500,000 to 650,000 clones, roughly an eighth of them singletons, with roughly 0.12% in the top ten. The sample was naive CD4+ T cells from blood. The origin of the receptors is a man aged 25-40 years with type 1 diabetes.

V and J are TRBV29-1 and TRBJ1-5; D gene uncertain. Germline CDR1 is SQVTM and CDR2 is ANQGSEA. V shed 4 bases and J shed 5 bases, with 9 bases lying between them. This CDR3 comprises 12 residues. The CDR3 loop is CSVADGYQPQHF. The CDR3 DNA reads TGCAGCGTTGCGGACGGATATCAGCCCCAGCATTTT.

This sequence joins TRBV18 and TRBJ2-3; D tentatively fits TRBD1 or TRBD2 (6 bases each). With 0 bases removed from V and 4 bases from J, the gap between germline ends came to 23 bases. Per germline, CDR1 KGHSH and CDR2 LQKENI. The CDR3 loop spans 19 amino acids. This CDR3 reads CASSPPLGGAGLSADTQYF. The CDR3 DNA reads as TGTGCCAGCTCACCACCGCTGGGGGGCGCTGGATTAAGCGCAGATACGCAGTATTTT.

This clone was seen more than once but under ten times. The genes are TRBV14 and TRBJ2-1; TRBD2 matches at 13 bases. J was trimmed by 4 bases and V by 1 base; bases with no gene match: 7. Germline V CDR1 and CDR2: SGHDN, FVKESK. The CDR3 has 18 amino acids. The DNA for the CDR3 is TGTGCCAGCAGCCAAGGCCTACTAGCGGGGGGGCGGTACAATGAGCAGTTCTTC. It codes for CASSQGLLAGGRYNEQFF. Looking up the rest from reference TRBV14 and TRBJ2-1 gives the full variable domain: EAGVTQFPSHSVIEKGQTVTLRCDPISGHDNLYWYRRVMGKEIKFLLHFVKESKQDESGMPNNRFLAERTGGTYSTLKVQPAELEDSGVYFCASSQGLLAGGRYNEQFFGPGTRLTVL.

J is TRBJ1-3 and V is TRBV7-2; no firm D call. Trimming removed 0 bases at V and 4 bases at J, with 4 bases between. CDR1 SGHTA and CDR2 FQGNSA come from the germline V gene. This CDR3 is 13 amino acids long. CDR3 nucleotide sequence: TGTGCCAGCAGCTTAGCAGGGGGAAACACCATATATTTT. This encodes CASSLAGGNTIYF.

J is TRBJ2-2 and V is TRBV7-9, with D perhaps being TRBD1 or TRBD2 (6 bases each). The V end was cut by 5 bases, the J end by 7 bases, with 20 bases between. Germline assignment: CDR1 SEHNR and CDR2 FQNEAQ (reference sequence). The CDR3 is made up of 16 amino acids. CDR3 sequence (DNA): TGTGCCAGCAGCCCCCTGAGGGGGGTGAAGGACGGGGAGCTGTTTTTT. Encoded protein: CASSPLRGVKDGELFF.

The J gene is TRBJ2-2, the V gene TRBV7-2, with D unresolved. This CDR3 is 14 amino acids long. Trimming stripped 1 base from V and 11 bases from J, with 14 bases between. Germline CDR1 reads SGHTA; CDR2 reads FQGNSA. The CDR3 spells CASSLVRQNLELFF. CDR3 nucleotide sequence: TGTGCCAGCAGCTTAGTGAGGCAGAATCTCGAGCTGTTTTTT.

The gene calls are TRBV4-2 and TRBJ2-7; no reliable D call. Germline CDR1 is LGHNA and CDR2 is YNFKEQ. The CDR3 covers 15 residues. The V gene lost 3 bases and the J gene lost 3 bases, with 15 bases spanning the gap. The chain's CDR3 is CASSQEGANNYEQYF. The CDR3 DNA is TGTGCCAGCAGCCAGGAAGGCGCAAATAACTACGAGCAGTACTTC.

CDR3 DNA sequence: TGTGCCAGCAGCTTAAGGGTAGGGACCCAGTACTTC. This translates into CASSLRVGTQYF. The V and J genes are TRBV7-8 and TRBJ2-5; D not resolved. Between the trimmed V and J ends, which lost 2 bases and 7 bases, there was a span of 8 bases. The CDR3 contains 12 residues. Germline loops: CDR1 SGHVS, CDR2 FQNEAQ.

The rearrangement uses TRBV9 and TRBJ2-5; TRBD1 might be the D (5 bases). The germline V gene encodes CDR1 SGDLS and CDR2 YYNGEE. With 4 bases removed from V and 0 bases from J, the gap between germline ends came to 7 bases. There are 13 residues in the CDR3. CDR3 sequence (DNA): TGTGCCAGCAGCAACAGGTACCAAGAGACCCAGTACTTC. It translates to CASSNRYQETQYF.

This clone was seen a handful of times. The V gene is TRBV18, the J gene TRBJ2-2, with D tentatively TRBD2 (5 bases). The germline gives CDR1 KGHSH, CDR2 LQKENI. This CDR3 is built from 14 residues. Trimming took 2 bases from V and 7 from J, leaving 11 bases between them. The CDR3 protein is CASSPKRSSGELFF. CDR3 coding DNA: TGTGCCAGCTCACCAAAGCGGTCGAGCGGGGAGCTGTTTTTT. The full variable domain, completed using reference TRBV18 and TRBJ2-2, is NAGVMQNPRHLVRRRGQEARLRCSPMKGHSHVYWYRQLPEEGLKFMVYLQKENIIDESGMPKERFSAEFPKEGPSILRIQQVVRGDSAAYFCASSPKRSSGELFFGEGSRLTVL.